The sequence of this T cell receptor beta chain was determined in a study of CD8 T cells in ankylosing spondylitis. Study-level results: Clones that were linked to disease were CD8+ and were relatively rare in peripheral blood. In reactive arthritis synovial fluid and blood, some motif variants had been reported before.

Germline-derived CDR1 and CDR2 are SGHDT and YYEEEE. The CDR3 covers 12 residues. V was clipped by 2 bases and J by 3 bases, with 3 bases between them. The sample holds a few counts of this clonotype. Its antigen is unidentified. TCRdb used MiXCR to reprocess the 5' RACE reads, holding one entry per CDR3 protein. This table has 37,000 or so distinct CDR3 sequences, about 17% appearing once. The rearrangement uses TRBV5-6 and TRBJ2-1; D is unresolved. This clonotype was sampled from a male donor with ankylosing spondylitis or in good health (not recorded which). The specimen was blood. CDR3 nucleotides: TGTGCCAGCAGCTTTGACTACAATGAGCAGTTCTTC. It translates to CASSFDYNEQFF.